These 29 T cell receptor beta chains share one sample of origin, sequenced in a study of blood T cells in healthy people across ages. A sample-barcoded 5' primer and a J-beta primer mix were used in a second PCR of about 6 to 12 cycles. MiXCR was run by TCRdb on the 5' RACE reads, yielding one entry per CDR3 protein. The table has hundreds of thousands of distinct CDR3 sequences, approximately 49% seen once. Material: blood. The receptors come from a woman aged 60-70 years in good health.

The chain carries TRBV7-2 and TRBJ1-4; TRBD1 is a possible D gene (5 bases). Trimming left V 5 bases short and J 0 bases short, with 16 bases between. The germline V gene encodes CDR1 SGHTA and CDR2 FQGNSA. The CDR3 covers 17 residues. The CDR3 protein is CASSPDGTGATNEKLFF. As DNA, the CDR3 is TGTGCCAGCAGCCCGGATGGGACGGGAGCAACTAATGAAAAACTGTTTTTT.

This chain connects TRBV4-2 to TRBJ2-1; D unclear. Per germline, CDR1 LGHNA and CDR2 YNFKEQ. The CDR3 sequence is 14 residues long. V dropped 0 bases and J dropped 9 bases, with 12 bases sitting between them. The CDR3 loop is CASSQDETVGEQFF. CDR3 sequence (DNA): TGTGCCAGCAGCCAAGATGAGACTGTCGGTGAGCAGTTCTTC.

The chain uses TRBV18 and TRBJ2-1; 14 bases match TRBD2. The CDR3 totals 17 residues. Germline loops: CDR1 KGHSH, CDR2 LQKENI. V trimming: 6 bases; J trimming: 9 bases; junction bases outside the gene matches: 13. CDR3 in amino acids: CASSPTSGRAARGEQFF. The CDR3 DNA sequence: TGTGCCAGCTCTCCGACTAGCGGGAGGGCCGCTAGGGGTGAGCAGTTCTTC.

The chain links TRBV12-5 to TRBJ1-1, with 11 bases aligning to TRBD1. Germline V CDR1 and CDR2: LGHNT, FRNRAP. The trim removed 5 bases at V and 8 bases at J, leaving 10 bases unmatched. The CDR3 spans 15 residues. The CDR3 coding sequence is TGTGCTAGTGGTCGACTTGGACAGGGGGCCGTCGAAGCTTTCTTT. Encoded protein: CASGRLGQGAVEAFF.

There are a few counts of this clonotype. The V call is TRBV5-1, the J call TRBJ2-3; no firm D call. The germline gives CDR1 SGHRS, CDR2 YFSETQ. The CDR3 is 15 amino acids. The germline V and J ends were trimmed by 1 base and 2 bases, with 11 bases remaining between them. CDR3 nucleotides: TGCGCCAGCAGCTTGAGTGGGTCCCCCACAGATACGCAGTATTTT. Encoded protein: CASSLSGSPTDTQYF.

This rearrangement joins TRBV4-1 to TRBJ1-2, with D perhaps matching TRBD1 (5 bases). Trimming shortened V by 3 bases and J by 8 bases, and 13 bases separated the two germline ends. The CDR3 contains 13 residues. Germline V gene lookup returns CDR1 MGHRA and CDR2 YSYEKL. As DNA, the CDR3 is TGCGCCAGCAGCCACCTGGGACCGGGGGGCTACACCTTC. This sequence encodes CASSHLGPGGYTF.

This chain links TRBV5-1 with TRBJ1-2; D is uncertain. Germline lookup yields CDR1 SGHRS and CDR2 YFSETQ. The V gene lost 5 bases and the J gene lost 8 bases, with 16 bases spanning the gap. CDR3 length: 13 residues. The CDR3 DNA follows: TGCGCCAGCAGTGCGGACGAACTTCGGGGCTACACCTTC. It codes for CASSADELRGYTF.

Worth noting for this clonotype: The germline gene is not matched at one end of the junction; a read error may be the cause. The chain joins TRBV3-1 to TRBJ2-1, with D possibly TRBD2 on 5 matching bases. Germline CDR1 is LGHDT and CDR2 is YNNKEL (reference sequence). The CDR3 runs to 13 residues. CDR3 nucleotides: TGTACCAGCAGCCAAGTGTTAGCGCCCCTCATGTTCTTC. Residues: CTSSQVLAPLMFF.

This chain connects TRBV28 to TRBJ2-7, with 14 nucleotides matching TRBD2. Trimming cost V 6 bases and J 0 bases; bases outside gene matches: 22. Germline loops: CDR1 MDHEN, CDR2 SYDVKM. This CDR3 comprises 22 residues. In nucleotides, the CDR3 is TGTGCCAGCAGCTCCACCGGGGGGATAGGGACTAGCGGGAGAGCGAGCTCCTACGAGCAGTACTTC. Translating gives CASSSTGGIGTSGRASSYEQYF.

The V call is TRBV6-1, the J call TRBJ2-4; no clear D gene. The better agreement between TRBJ2-7 and the DNA end casts doubt on the J call. The CDR3 has 14 amino acids. Per germline, CDR1 MNHNS and CDR2 SASEGT. CDR3 protein: CASNAGLRPYEQYF. In DNA, the CDR3 is TGTGCCAGCAATGCTGGGCTACGTCCCTACGAGCAGTACTTC.

V usage is TRBV6-2 or TRBV6-3 and J usage is TRBJ2-1; D remains ambiguous. The CDR3 length is 14 residues. V lost 7 bases and J lost 10, with 20 bases in between. Germline assignment: CDR1 MNHEY and CDR2 SVGEGT. The CDR3, as DNA: TGTGCCAGCACCGACCTCTTCGGGCTCTACGAGCAGTTCTTC. Translation gives CASTDLFGLYEQFF.

The chain carries TRBV20-1 and TRBJ2-4, with D maybe TRBD2 (5 bases). Near its end, the DNA agrees better with TRBJ2-7, so the J call may be wrong. CDR1 is DFQATT and CDR2 is SNEGSKA in the germline V gene (reference sequence). This CDR3 contains 13 residues. CDR3 in DNA: TGCAGTGCTATGGAGGCTCCTACCTACGAGCAGTACTTC. It codes for CSAMEAPTYEQYF.

This clonotype was counted only a few times. The gene calls are TRBV6-5 and TRBJ2-7; maybe TRBD2 (5 bases). This CDR3 is built from 14 residues. Germline CDR1 is MNHEY and CDR2 is SVGAGI. Trimming took 1 base from V and 6 from J, leaving 13 bases between them. The CDR3 bases are TGTGCCAGCAGTTACTATCGGGGTGATGGCGAGCAGTACTTC. Its protein product is CASSYYRGDGEQYF.

The gene calls are TRBV4-2 and TRBJ2-1, with TRBD2 identical over 15 bases. The V segment lost 5 bases and the J segment 6 bases; nucleotides outside the gene matches: 11. This CDR3 is 18 amino acids long. The germline V gene has CDR1 LGHNA and CDR2 YNFKEQ. The CDR3 DNA reads TGTGCCAGCAGCATCGGGACTAGCGGGAGGCTCGGGGGCAATGAGCAGTTCTTC. It is translated as CASSIGTSGRLGGNEQFF.

The V call is TRBV5-6, the J call TRBJ2-5; D possibly corresponds to TRBD1 (5 bases). Looked up from germline, CDR1 is SGHDT and CDR2 is YYEEEE. This CDR3 is 15 amino acids long. V dropped 5 bases and J dropped 5 bases, with 19 bases sitting between them. The CDR3 bases are TGTGCCAGCAGTCCGGACATAGGACGGCAGGAGACCCAGTACTTC. Residues: CASSPDIGRQETQYF.

The V and J genes are TRBV2 and TRBJ1-6; 7 bases map to TRBD1. The CDR3 contains 13 residues. The V gene's germline CDR1 is SNHLY and CDR2 FYNNEI. The junction had 5 bases not matched to a gene; V was cut back by 7 bases and J by 8 bases. The CDR3 coding sequence is TGTGCCAGCAAGCCGCAGGGGGATTCACCCCTCCACTTT. Its translation is CASKPQGDSPLHF.

The J gene is TRBJ1-6, the V gene TRBV20-1; a weak D match, TRBD1 (6 bases). This CDR3 spans 14 amino acids. From germline, CDR1 is DFQATT and CDR2 SNEGSKA (reference sequence). V was shortened by 3 bases and J by 2 bases, with 8 bases between the two germline ends. The CDR3 sequence is CSARAGAYNSPLHF. The CDR3 DNA sequence: TGCAGTGCTAGGGCAGGGGCCTATAATTCACCCCTCCACTTT.

This chain links TRBV13 with TRBJ2-5; the D is unclear. This CDR3 has 13 amino acids. V was shortened by 3 bases and J by 11 bases, with 16 bases between the two germline ends. The V gene's germline CDR1 is PRHDT and CDR2 FYEKMQ (reference sequence). CDR3 nucleotides: TGTGCCAGCAGCTTGGTGGGTTGGAGTGAGCAGTACTTC. The encoded protein is CASSLVGWSEQYF.

This clonotype was detected ten times or more. V and J are TRBV5-6 and TRBJ2-7; 8 positions agree with TRBD2. Trimming at V came to 1 base and at J to 8 bases, leaving 17 bases not matched to a gene. The CDR3 totals 17 residues. Germline CDR1 SGHDT, CDR2 YYEEEE. CDR3 coding DNA: TGTGCCAGCAGCTTGCGGATGAGACCGGGAGGGAAAGGGAAGCAGTACTTC. Protein: CASSLRMRPGGKGKQYF.

The V and J genes are TRBV28 and TRBJ2-1; no reliable D call. Deletions cut 7 bases from V and 8 bases from J, with 15 bases between. From germline, CDR1 is MDHEN and CDR2 SYDVKM. The CDR3 runs to 13 residues. DNA for the CDR3: TGTGCCAGCACCCTGTACCACAAAGATGAGCAGTTCTTC. Its protein is CASTLYHKDEQFF.

The chain employs TRBV10-3 and TRBJ1-2; TRBD1 agrees at 7 bases. V was clipped by 10 bases and J by 4 bases; unmatched bases: 12. Germline CDR1 ENHRY, CDR2 SYGVKD. CDR3 length equals 14 residues. The CDR3 DNA reads TGTGCCACCGCCCATACAGGGGAGGTCTATGGCTACACCTTC. Translating gives CATAHTGEVYGYTF.

The V and J genes are TRBV24-1 and TRBJ2-5; the D is unclear. The V and J ends lost 10 bases and 2 bases respectively, with 13 bases between them. Germline V gene lookup returns CDR1 KGHDR and CDR2 SFDVKD. The CDR3 length is 13 residues. DNA of the CDR3: TGTGCCACTAGTTACGCCAATCAAGAGACCCAGTACTTC. Translation gives CATSYANQETQYF.

The rearrangement joins TRBV4-3 to TRBJ2-7, with 13 nucleotides matching TRBD2. V shed 4 bases and J 2 bases; nucleotides not matched to a gene: 5. Germline V gene sequence: CDR1 LGHNA, CDR2 YSLEER. There are 16 residues in the CDR3. The CDR3 DNA follows: TGCGCCAGCAGCCCAGCACTAGCGGGAGGGCCCTACGAGCAGTACTTC. It specifies CASSPALAGGPYEQYF.

This clonotype has just a few counts. The chain uses TRBV6-5 and TRBJ2-5; TRBD1 matches at 9 bases. After removal of 7 bases from V and 2 bases from J, the junction contained 8 bases not matched to a gene. The CDR3 contains 15 residues. The germline CDR1 and CDR2 sequences are MNHEY and SVGAGI. Written as DNA, the CDR3 is TGTGCCAGCACCCACTGGACAGGGGTACAAGAGACCCAGTACTTC. Translation: CASTHWTGVQETQYF.

The chain is built from TRBV29-1 and TRBJ1-1; D perhaps matches TRBD1 (5 bases). V was shortened by 5 bases and J by 0 bases, with 7 bases between the two germline ends. Germline V gene sequence: CDR1 SQVTM, CDR2 ANQGSEA. This CDR3 has 12 residues. In nucleotides, the CDR3 is TGCAGCGTTCGGGGACTGAACACTGAAGCTTTCTTT. This encodes CSVRGLNTEAFF.

This clonotype was detected only a few times. The chain has TRBV3-1 and TRBJ2-7; unclear D gene. V dropped 1 base and J dropped 5 bases, with 9 bases sitting between them. The CDR3 is 13 amino acids. Germline V gene lookup returns CDR1 LGHDT and CDR2 YNNKEL (reference sequence). CDR3 residues: CASSQGRQDEQYF. CDR3 DNA: TGTGCCAGCAGCCAAGGCCGCCAGGACGAGCAGTACTTC.

The chain is built from TRBV30 and TRBJ1-6; D is uncertain. Trimming took off 2 bases at V and 7 bases at J, with 9 bases between the two ends. CDR1 GTSNPN and CDR2 SVGIG come from the germline V gene (reference sequence). CDR3 length equals 13 residues. In DNA, the CDR3 is TGTGCCTGGAGTACAGCAGTAAATTCACCCCTCCACTTT. Amino acids: CAWSTAVNSPLHF.

The chain has TRBV18 and TRBJ2-5; D is perhaps TRBD1 (6 bases). V was clipped by 2 bases and J by 13 bases, with 17 bases between them. The CDR3 is 13 residues long. Per the germline V gene, CDR1 is KGHSH and CDR2 is LQKENI. CDR3 region: CASSPGYNRVTYF. The CDR3, as DNA: TGTGCCAGCTCACCAGGATATAACAGGGTTACGTACTTC.

Regarding this clonotype: A much more abundant neighbour one base away suggests this may be a read error. As DNA, the CDR3 is TGCAGTGCTAGTGATCCGATCTACGAGCAGTACTTC. Its protein product is CSASDPIYEQYF. The rearrangement links TRBV20-1 to TRBJ2-7; D remains unclear. The CDR3 extends over 12 amino acids. Germline V lookup: CDR1 DFQATT, CDR2 SNEGSKA (reference sequence). V lost 3 bases, J lost 3 bases, and 9 bases lay in between.